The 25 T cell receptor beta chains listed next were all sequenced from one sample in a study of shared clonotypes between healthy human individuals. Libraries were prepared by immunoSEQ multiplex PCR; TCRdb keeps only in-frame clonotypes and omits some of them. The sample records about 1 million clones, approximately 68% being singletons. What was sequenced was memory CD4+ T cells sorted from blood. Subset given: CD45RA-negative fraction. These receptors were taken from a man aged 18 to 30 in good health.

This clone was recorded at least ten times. CDR3 residues: CASRGQGRAEAFF. The CDR3 DNA is TGTGCCAGCAGGGGACAGGGTCGAGCTGAAGCTTTCTTT. This sequence joins TRBV2 and TRBJ1-1; 9 bases match TRBD1. Germline CDR1 SNHLY, CDR2 FYNNEI. The CDR3 is made up of 13 amino acids. J lost 6 bases, V lost 6 bases, and 5 bases had no gene match. Complete variable domain (other parts from reference TRBV2 and TRBJ1-1): EPEVTQTPSHQVTQMGQEVILRCVPISNHLYFYWYRQILGQKVEFLVSFYNNEISEKSEIFDDQFSVERPDGSNFTLKIRSTKLEDSAMYFCASRGQGRAEAFFGQGTRLTVV.

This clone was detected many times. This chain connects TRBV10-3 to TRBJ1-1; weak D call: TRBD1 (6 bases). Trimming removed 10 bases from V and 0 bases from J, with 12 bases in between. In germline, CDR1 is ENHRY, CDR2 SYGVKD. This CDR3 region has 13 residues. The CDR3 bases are TGTGCCAACCAAGGACAGCTGAACACTGAAGCTTTCTTT. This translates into CANQGQLNTEAFF.

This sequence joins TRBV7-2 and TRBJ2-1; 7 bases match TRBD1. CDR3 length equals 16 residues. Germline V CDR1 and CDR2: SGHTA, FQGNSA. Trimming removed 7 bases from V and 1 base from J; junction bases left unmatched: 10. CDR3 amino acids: CASTASKQGSYNEQFF. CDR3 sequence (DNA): TGTGCCAGCACCGCGTCCAAACAGGGGTCCTACAATGAGCAGTTCTTC.

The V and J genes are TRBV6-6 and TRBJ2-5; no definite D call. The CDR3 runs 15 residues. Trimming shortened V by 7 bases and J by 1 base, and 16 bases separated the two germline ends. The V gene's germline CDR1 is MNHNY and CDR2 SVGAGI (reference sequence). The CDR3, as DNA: TGTGCCAGCATAGGCGGAGTTCGGCGCCAAGAGACCCAGTACTTC. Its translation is CASIGGVRRQETQYF.

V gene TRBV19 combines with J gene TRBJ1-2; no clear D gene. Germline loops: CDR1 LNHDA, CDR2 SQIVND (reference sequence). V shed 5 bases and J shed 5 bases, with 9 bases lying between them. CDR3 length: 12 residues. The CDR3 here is CASSETLYGYTF. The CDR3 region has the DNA TGTGCCAGTAGTGAAACGCTGTATGGCTACACCTTC.

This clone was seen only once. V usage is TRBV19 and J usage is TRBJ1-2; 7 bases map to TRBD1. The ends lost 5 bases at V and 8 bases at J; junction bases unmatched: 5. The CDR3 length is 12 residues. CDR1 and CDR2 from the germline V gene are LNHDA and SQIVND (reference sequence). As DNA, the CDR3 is TGTGCCAGTAGTTGGGACAGAGTGGGCTACACCTTC. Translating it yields CASSWDRVGYTF. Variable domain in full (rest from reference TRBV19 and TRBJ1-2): DGGITQSPKYLFRKEGQNVTLSCEQNLNHDAMYWYRQDPGQGLRLIYYSQIVNDFQKGDIAEGYSVSREKKESFPLTVTSAQKNPTAFYLCASSWDRVGYTFGSGTRLTVV.

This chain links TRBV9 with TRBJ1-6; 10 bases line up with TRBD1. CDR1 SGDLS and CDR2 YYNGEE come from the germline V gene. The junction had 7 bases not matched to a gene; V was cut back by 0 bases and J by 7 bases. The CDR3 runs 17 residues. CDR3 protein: CASSVGGGTGANSPLHF. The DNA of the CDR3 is TGTGCCAGCAGCGTAGGAGGGGGGACAGGGGCAAATTCACCCCTCCACTTT.

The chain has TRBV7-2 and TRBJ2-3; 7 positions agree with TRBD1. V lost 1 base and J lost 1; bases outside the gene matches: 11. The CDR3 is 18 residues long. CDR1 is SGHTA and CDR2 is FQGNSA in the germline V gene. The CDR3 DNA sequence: TGTGCCAGCAGCTTAGAGACAGGGTGGTCTGTGGGCACAGATACGCAGTATTTT. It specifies CASSLETGWSVGTDTQYF.

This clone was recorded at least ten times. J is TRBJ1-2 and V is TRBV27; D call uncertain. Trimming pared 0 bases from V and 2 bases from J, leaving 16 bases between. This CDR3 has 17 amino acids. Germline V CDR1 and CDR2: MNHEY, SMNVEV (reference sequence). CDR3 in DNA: TGTGCCAGCAGTTTATCGCTCCCGGAGGTACAGAACTATGGCTACACCTTC. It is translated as CASSLSLPEVQNYGYTF.

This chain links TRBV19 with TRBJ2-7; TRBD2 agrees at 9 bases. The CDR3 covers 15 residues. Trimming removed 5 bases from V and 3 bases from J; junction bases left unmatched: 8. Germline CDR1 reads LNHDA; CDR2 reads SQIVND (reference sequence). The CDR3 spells CASSHPGTSLYEQYF. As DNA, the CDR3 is TGTGCCAGTAGTCACCCCGGGACTAGCCTCTACGAGCAGTACTTC.

DNA for the CDR3: TGTGCCAGCAGCAAGGGGACCGGGGAGCTGTTTTTT. Its translation: CASSKGTGELFF. The V and J genes are TRBV2 and TRBJ2-2; tentative D call: TRBD1 (5 bases). CDR3 length: 12 residues. Germline V CDR1 and CDR2: SNHLY, FYNNEI. V dropped 6 bases and J dropped 5 bases, with 7 bases sitting between them.

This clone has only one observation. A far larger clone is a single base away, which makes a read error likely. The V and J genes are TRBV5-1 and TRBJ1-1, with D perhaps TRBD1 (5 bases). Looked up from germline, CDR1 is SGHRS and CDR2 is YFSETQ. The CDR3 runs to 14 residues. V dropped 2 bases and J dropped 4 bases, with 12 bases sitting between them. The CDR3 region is CASSLRGVATEAFF. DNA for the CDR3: TGCGCCAGCAGCTTAAGAGGGGTAGCCACTGAAGCTTTCTTT.

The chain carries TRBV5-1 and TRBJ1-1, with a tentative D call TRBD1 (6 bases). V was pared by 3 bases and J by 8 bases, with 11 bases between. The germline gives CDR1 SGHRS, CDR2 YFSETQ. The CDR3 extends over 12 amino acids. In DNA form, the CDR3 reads TGCGCCAGCAGCTACCAGGGGTGGGAAGCTTTCTTT. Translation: CASSYQGWEAFF.

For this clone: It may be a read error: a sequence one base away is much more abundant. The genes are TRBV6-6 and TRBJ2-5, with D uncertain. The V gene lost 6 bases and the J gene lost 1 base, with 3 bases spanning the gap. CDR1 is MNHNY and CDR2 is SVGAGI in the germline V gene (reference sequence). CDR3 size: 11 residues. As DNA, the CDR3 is TGTGCCAGCAGGTTCCAAGAGACCCAGTACTTC. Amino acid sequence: CASRFQETQYF.

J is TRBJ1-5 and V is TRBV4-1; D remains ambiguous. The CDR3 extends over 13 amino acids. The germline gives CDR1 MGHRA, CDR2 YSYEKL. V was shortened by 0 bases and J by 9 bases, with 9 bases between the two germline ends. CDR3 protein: CASSQDEDRPQHF. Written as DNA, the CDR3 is TGCGCCAGCAGCCAAGATGAGGATCGGCCCCAGCATTTT.

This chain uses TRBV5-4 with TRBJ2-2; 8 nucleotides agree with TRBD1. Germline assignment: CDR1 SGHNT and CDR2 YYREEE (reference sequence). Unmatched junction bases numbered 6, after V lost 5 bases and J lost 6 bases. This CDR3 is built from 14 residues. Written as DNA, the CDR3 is TGTGCCAGCAGTTTCGACAGGGGAGCCGGGGAGCTGTTTTTT. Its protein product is CASSFDRGAGELFF.

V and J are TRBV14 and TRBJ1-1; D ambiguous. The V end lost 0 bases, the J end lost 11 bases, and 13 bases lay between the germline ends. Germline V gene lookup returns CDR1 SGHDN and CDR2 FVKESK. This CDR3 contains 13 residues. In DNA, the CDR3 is TGTGCCAGCAGCCAAGATATCGGGAGTTCGGCTTTCTTT. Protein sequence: CASSQDIGSSAFF. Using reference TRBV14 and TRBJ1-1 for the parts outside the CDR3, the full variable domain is EAGVTQFPSHSVIEKGQTVTLRCDPISGHDNLYWYRRVMGKEIKFLLHFVKESKQDESGMPNNRFLAERTGGTYSTLKVQPAELEDSGVYFCASSQDIGSSAFFGQGTRLTVV.

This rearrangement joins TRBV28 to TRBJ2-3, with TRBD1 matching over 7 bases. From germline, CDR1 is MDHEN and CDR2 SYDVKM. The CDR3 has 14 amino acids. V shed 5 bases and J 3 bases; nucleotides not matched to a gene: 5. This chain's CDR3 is CASSLGTATDTQYF. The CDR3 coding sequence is TGTGCCAGCAGTCTCGGGACAGCAACAGATACGCAGTATTTT.

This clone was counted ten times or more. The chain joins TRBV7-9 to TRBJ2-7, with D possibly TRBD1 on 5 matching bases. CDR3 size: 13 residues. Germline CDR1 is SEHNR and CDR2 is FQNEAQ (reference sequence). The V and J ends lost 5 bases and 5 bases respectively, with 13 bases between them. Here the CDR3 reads CASSAGKSHEQYF. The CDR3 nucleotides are TGTGCCAGCAGCGCAGGGAAGAGCCACGAGCAGTACTTC. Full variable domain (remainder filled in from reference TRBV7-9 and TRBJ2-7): DTGVSQNPRHKITKRGQNVTFRCDPISEHNRLYWYRQTLGQGPEFLTYFQNEAQLEKSRLLSDRFSAERPKGSFSTLEIQRTEQGDSAMYLCASSAGKSHEQYFGPGTRLTVT.

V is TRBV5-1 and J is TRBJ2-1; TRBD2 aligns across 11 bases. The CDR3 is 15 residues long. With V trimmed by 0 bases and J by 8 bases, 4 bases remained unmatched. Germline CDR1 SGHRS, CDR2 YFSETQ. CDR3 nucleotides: TGCGCCAGCAGCTTGGTACTAGCGGGGGCGGATGAGCAGTTCTTC. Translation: CASSLVLAGADEQFF.

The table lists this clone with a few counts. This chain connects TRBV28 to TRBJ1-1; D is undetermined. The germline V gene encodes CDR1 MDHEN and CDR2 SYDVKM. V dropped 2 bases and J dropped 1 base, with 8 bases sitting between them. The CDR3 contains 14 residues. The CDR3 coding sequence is TGTGCCAGCAGTTTACTGGGTAGGAACACTGAAGCTTTCTTT. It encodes CASSLLGRNTEAFF.

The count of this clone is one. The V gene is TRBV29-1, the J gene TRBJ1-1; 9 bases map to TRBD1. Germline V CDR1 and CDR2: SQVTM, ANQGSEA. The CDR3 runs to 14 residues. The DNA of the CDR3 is TGCAGTTCAACCCCTACGACAGGGGGGACTGAAGCTTTCTTT. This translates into CSSTPTTGGTEAFF.

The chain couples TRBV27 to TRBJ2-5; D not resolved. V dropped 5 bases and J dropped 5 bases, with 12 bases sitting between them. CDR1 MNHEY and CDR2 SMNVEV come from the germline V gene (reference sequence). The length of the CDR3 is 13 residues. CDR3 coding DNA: TGTGCCAGCAGTCAGCAGGCCCGGGAGACCCAGTACTTC. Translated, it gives CASSQQARETQYF.

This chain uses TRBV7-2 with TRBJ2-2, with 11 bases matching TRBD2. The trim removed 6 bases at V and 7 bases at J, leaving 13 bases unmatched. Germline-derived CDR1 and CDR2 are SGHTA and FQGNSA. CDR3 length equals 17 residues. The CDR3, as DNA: TGTGCCAGCAGACCGGGTAGCGGGAGGGCCGAGGTCGGGGAGCTGTTTTTT. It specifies CASRPGSGRAEVGELFF.

Here the CDR3 reads CAWSLGFVDNSPLHF. CDR3 bases: TGTGCCTGGAGTCTTGGGTTTGTCGATAATTCACCCCTCCACTTT. The genes are TRBV30 and TRBJ1-6; unclear D gene. The CDR3 is made up of 15 amino acids. Germline V gene sequence: CDR1 GTSNPN, CDR2 SVGIG (reference sequence). The germline V and J ends were trimmed by 2 bases and 5 bases, with 13 bases remaining between them.